These T cell receptor beta chains were read from a single sample in a study of cytomegalovirus exposure and HLA in healthy donors. This table comes from immunoSEQ multiplex PCR, and its TCRdb copy is limited to in-frame clones, with some not included. This sample's table reports approximately 180,000 clones. Sequencing used PBMCs. All receptors come from a man aged 30-40 years in good health and CMV-seronegative. CDR3s include the opening cysteine and the closing phenylalanine or tryptophan. The order of the fields is J gene, V gene, D gene, CDR3 protein, CDR3 DNA. The D gene is left open where the match is weak.

TRBJ2-7	TRBV7-2	TRBD2	CASSPGTSGGEVQYF	TGTGCCAGCAGCCCAGGGACTAGCGGGGGGGAGGTGCAGTACTTC
TRBJ1-1	TRBV5-5	NA	CASSLAGGMNTEAFF	TGTGCCAGCAGCTTGGCCGGGGGTATGAACACTGAAGCTTTCTTT
TRBJ2-7	TRBV5-1	TRBD1	CASSLHSGQGIAYEQYF	TGCGCCAGCAGCTTGCACTCGGGACAGGGGATTGCCTACGAGCAGTACTTC
TRBJ1-1	TRBV5-6	NA	CASSLQGFEAFF	TGTGCCAGCAGCTTGCAGGGCTTCGAAGCTTTCTTT
TRBJ2-1	TRBV28	NA	CASTTSGGHYNEQFF	TGTGCCAGCACCACTTCAGGAGGGCATTACAATGAGCAGTTCTTC
TRBJ2-2	TRBV29-1	TRBD2	CSVGAGGHHDTGELFF	TGCAGCGTTGGAGCGGGGGGGCACCACGACACCGGGGAGCTGTTTTTT
TRBJ2-7	TRBV18	NA	CASLPGPLREQYF	TGTGCCAGCTTACCGGGGCCTCTACGGGAGCAGTACTTC
TRBJ2-6	TRBV7-2	NA	CASRQSSGANVLTF	TGTGCCAGCAGACAGAGCTCTGGGGCCAACGTCCTGACTTTC
TRBJ2-3	TRBV5-1	NA	CASSTEQSTDTQYF	TGCGCCAGCAGCACCGAACAGAGCACAGATACGCAGTATTTT
TRBJ2-7	TRBV2	NA	CASSVSRDYEQYF	TGTGCCAGCAGTGTTAGTCGGGACTACGAGCAGTACTTC
TRBJ2-7	TRBV4-1	NA	CASSQRDSYEQYF	TGCGCCAGCAGCCAGCGGGACAGCTACGAGCAGTACTTC
TRBJ1-6	TRBV4-2	TRBD1	CASSQGVGQGNSPLHF	TGTGCCAGCAGCCAAGGTGTGGGACAGGGGAATTCACCCCTCCACTTT
TRBJ1-6	TRBV18	TRBD1	CASSRRQGPQDSPLHF	TGTGCCAGCTCACGAAGACAGGGGCCTCAGGATTCACCCCTCCACTTT
TRBJ2-7	TRBV5-1	TRBD1	CASSPSPGQSYEQYF	TGCGCCAGCAGCCCATCACCGGGACAGAGCTACGAGCAGTACTTC
TRBJ1-1	TRBV11-1	NA	CASSLALAGLLDTEAFF	TGTGCCAGCAGCTTAGCGCTGGCGGGTCTGCTGGACACTGAAGCTTTCTTT
TRBJ2-5	TRBV2	TRBD2	CASLDPGLAGDTPHETQYF	TGTGCCAGCCTAGATCCGGGACTAGCGGGGGATACCCCTCATGAGACCCAGTACTTC
TRBJ1-4	TRBV19	NA	CASSLVTGYEKLFF	TGTGCCAGTAGTCTCGTAACAGGGTATGAAAAACTGTTTTTT
TRBJ2-2	TRBV28	TRBD1	CASSSLTGAGELFF	TGTGCCAGCAGTTCCCTAACAGGGGCCGGGGAGCTGTTTTTT
TRBJ2-2	TRBV10-1	NA	CASRVPGVNGELFF	TGCGCCAGCAGGGTTCCGGGGGTAAACGGGGAGCTGTTTTTT
TRBJ1-1	TRBV7-9	NA	CASSIIYGNTEAFF	TGTGCCAGCAGCATAATATACGGGAACACTGAAGCTTTCTTT
TRBJ2-7	TRBV27	TRBD1	CASSPRGQGYFYEQYF	TGTGCCAGCAGTCCTCGCGGACAGGGATATTTCTACGAGCAGTACTTC
TRBJ1-5	TRBV29-1	NA	CSVLTGDGNQPQHF	TGCAGCGTTCTTACCGGAGACGGCAATCAGCCCCAGCATTTT
TRBJ1-1	TRBV5-5	NA	CASSALPTNMNTEAFF	TGTGCCAGCAGCGCTCTGCCGACAAACATGAACACTGAAGCTTTCTTT
TRBJ2-5	TRBV5-4	TRBD2	CASRASGGQETQYF	TGTGCCAGCAGGGCTAGCGGGGGGCAAGAGACCCAGTACTTC
TRBJ2-3	TRBV7-6	NA	CASSPRSDITDTQYF	TGTGCCAGCAGCCCTAGGTCGGATATCACAGATACGCAGTATTTT
TRBJ2-1	TRBV18	NA	CASSRRDSYNEQFF	TGTGCCAGCTCACGACGGGACTCCTACAATGAGCAGTTCTTC
TRBJ2-4	TRBV7-9	TRBD2	CASSLGLAGGPWGNIQYF	TGTGCCAGCAGCTTGGGACTAGCGGGAGGGCCTTGGGGAAACATTCAGTACTTC
TRBJ2-7	TRBV9	NA	CASSVVLEGSEQYF	TGTGCCAGCAGCGTAGTATTAGAGGGATCCGAGCAGTACTTC
TRBJ2-7	TRBV27	NA	CASSSLLSSYEQYF	TGTGCCAGCAGTTCCTTACTCTCCTCCTACGAGCAGTACTTC
TRBJ2-7	TRBV19	TRBD1	CASGRDRDYEQYF	TGTGCCAGTGGCCGGGACAGGGATTACGAGCAGTACTTC
TRBJ2-3	TRBV7-6	TRBD2	CASSLRIAGVSDTQYF	TGTGCCAGCAGCTTACGAATAGCGGGAGTTTCGGATACGCAGTATTTT
TRBJ2-7	TRBV10-1	NA	CASSEGQSPYEQYF	TGCGCCAGCAGTGAAGGACAATCCCCCTACGAGCAGTACTTC
TRBJ1-5	TRBV6-6	TRBD1	CASSPSDRGYSQPQHF	TGTGCCAGCAGTCCCTCCGACAGGGGTTATTCTCAGCCCCAGCATTTT
TRBJ2-7	TRBV30	TRBD1	CAWSRQGTYEQYF	TGTGCCTGGAGCCGACAGGGAACCTACGAGCAGTACTTC
TRBJ1-3	TRBV29-1	TRBD1	CSGGTGASGNTIYF	TGCAGCGGGGGGACAGGTGCCTCTGGAAACACCATATATTTT
TRBJ2-1	TRBV29-1	TRBD2	CSVGGGYYNEQFF	TGCAGCGTTGGGGGGGGTTACTACAATGAGCAGTTCTTC
TRBJ2-7	TRBV4-1	NA	CASSLRQTLYEQYF	TGCGCCAGCAGCCTCCGACAGACACTCTACGAGCAGTACTTC
TRBJ1-4	TRBV6-6	NA	CASRDNGNANEKLFF	TGTGCCAGCCGGGATAATGGTAACGCTAATGAAAAACTGTTTTTT
TRBJ2-3	TRBV5-4	TRBD2	CASSSGLAGLTDTQYF	TGTGCCAGCAGCTCCGGACTAGCGGGCTTAACAGATACGCAGTATTTT
TRBJ1-5	TRBV9	TRBD1	CAADRGISNQPQHF	TGTGCCGCGGACAGGGGCATCTCCAATCAGCCCCAGCATTTT
TRBJ1-1	TRBV28	NA	CASSLLTVPNTEAFF	TGTGCCAGCAGTCTACTGACAGTCCCCAACACTGAAGCTTTCTTT
TRBJ2-2	TRBV27	NA	CASLRGGTGELFF	TGTGCCAGCTTGCGAGGGGGCACCGGGGAGCTGTTTTTT
TRBJ2-7	TRBV7-6	TRBD1	CASSSGETGVASYEQYF	TGTGCCAGCAGCTCTGGAGAAACAGGGGTAGCATCCTACGAGCAGTACTTC
TRBJ1-2	TRBV5-6	NA	CASSWGFLQGIKSGYTF	TGTGCCAGCAGCTGGGGATTCCTGCAGGGGATTAAGAGTGGCTACACCTTC
TRBJ1-1	TRBV6-6	TRBD1	CASSPIQGRTEAFF	TGTGCCAGCAGCCCTATACAGGGGAGGACTGAAGCTTTCTTT
TRBJ2-1	TRBV29-1	TRBD1	CSVPGQGEQFF	TGCAGCGTTCCGGGACAGGGTGAGCAGTTCTTC
TRBJ2-2	TRBV18	NA	CASSPRTANTGELFF	TGTGCCAGCTCACCGCGGACTGCGAACACCGGGGAGCTGTTTTTT
TRBJ1-5	TRBV30	NA	CAWMADNLWPQHF	TGTGCCTGGATGGCGGACAACCTCTGGCCCCAGCATTTT